The 23 T cell receptor beta chains presented below share a single source sample, sequenced in a study of T cells in localized non-small cell lung cancer. Generated by immunoSEQ multiplex PCR, the TCRdb table keeps only in-frame clones and is missing some. The sample has tens of thousands of clones; 75% to 85% are singletons. Sequencing used PBMCs, obtained before any cancer treatment. These receptors were obtained from a man aged 35-75 years with stage II lung adenocarcinoma.

J is TRBJ2-7 and V is TRBV7-9; D is ambiguous. Trimming pared 5 bases from V and 2 bases from J, leaving 10 bases between. The CDR3 spans 13 residues. CDR1 is SEHNR and CDR2 is FQNEAQ in the germline V gene (reference sequence). DNA for the CDR3: TGTGCCAGCAGCGAAGACATTGCCTACGAGCAGTACTTC. Amino acids: CASSEDIAYEQYF.

CDR3: CASSLSAIGADEQYF. Written as DNA, the CDR3 is TGTGCCAGCAGTTTATCCGCCATTGGGGCAGACGAGCAGTACTTC. The chain combines TRBV27 with TRBJ2-7, with D perhaps TRBD1 (5 bases). CDR3 length: 15 residues. The V gene's germline CDR1 is MNHEY and CDR2 SMNVEV (reference sequence). V lost 0 bases to trimming and J lost 5 bases, with 14 bases between them.

V usage is TRBV20-1 and J usage is TRBJ2-7; TRBD1 might be the D (6 bases). Per the germline V gene, CDR1 is DFQATT and CDR2 is SNEGSKA (reference sequence). V lost 5 bases, J lost 3 bases, and 8 bases lay in between. The CDR3 is 11 amino acids. CDR3 DNA sequence: TGCAGTGCTCTGGACAGCTACGAGCAGTACTTC. It specifies CSALDSYEQYF.

The V and J genes are TRBV6-6 and TRBJ1-3; D call uncertain. Trimming took off 4 bases at V and 1 base at J, with 8 bases between the two ends. CDR1 is MNHNY and CDR2 is SVGAGI in the germline V gene (reference sequence). CDR3 length: 14 amino acids. Here the CDR3 DNA reads TGTGCCAGCAGTTCCGAGTATTCTGGAAACACCATATATTTT. As protein: CASSSEYSGNTIYF.

This chain links TRBV6-6 with TRBJ1-2; D gene uncertain. Trimming left V 6 bases short and J 7 bases short, with 9 bases between. Germline assignment: CDR1 MNHNY and CDR2 SVGAGI (reference sequence). CDR3 length: 11 amino acids. This CDR3 is CASSPAGGYTF. CDR3 in DNA: TGTGCCAGCAGCCCCGCGGGTGGCTACACCTTC.

This chain links TRBV6-5 with TRBJ2-7, with 8 bases fitting TRBD1. This CDR3 is built from 13 residues. Germline CDR1 reads MNHEY; CDR2 reads SVGAGI. Germline trimming cut 6 bases from V and 2 bases from J; bases unmatched to any gene: 3. CDR3 nucleotide sequence: TGTGCCAGCAGGAAACAGGGGGCCTACGAGCAGTACTTC. It encodes CASRKQGAYEQYF.

Here the CDR3 reads CASSLGQFYEQYF. CDR3 DNA: TGTGCCAGCAGCCTGGGGCAATTCTACGAGCAGTACTTC. The J gene is TRBJ2-7, the V gene TRBV7-6, with D possibly matching TRBD1 (5 bases). This CDR3 has 13 residues. V was clipped by 5 bases and J by 3 bases, with 11 bases between them. The germline V gene encodes CDR1 SGHVS and CDR2 FNYEAQ.

The chain joins TRBV21-1 to TRBJ1-6; TRBD1, the table's D call, was not compared with the DNA. TRBV21-1 represents a pseudogene. The CDR3 is 12 residues long. DNA for the CDR3: TGTGCCAGTAGACAAGAAGCTTCACCCCTCCACTTT. Protein: CASRQEASPLHF.

The chain is built from TRBV5-1 and TRBJ1-2; unclear D gene. The CDR3 has 12 residues. The germline V gene encodes CDR1 SGHRS and CDR2 YFSETQ. The V end lost 0 bases, the J end lost 8 bases, and 8 bases lay between the germline ends. Written as DNA, the CDR3 is TGCGCCAGCAGCTTGGAAAGCCGAGGCTACACCTTC. It encodes CASSLESRGYTF.

The chain employs TRBV11-2 and TRBJ1-1; no firm D call. Trimming took off 5 bases at V and 1 base at J, with 8 bases between the two ends. The CDR3 covers 13 residues. CDR1 and CDR2 (germline): SGHAT, FQNNGV. The chain's CDR3 is CASSLWGNTEAFF. In nucleotides, the CDR3 is TGTGCCAGCAGCCTCTGGGGGAACACTGAAGCTTTCTTT.

The chain is built from TRBV9 and TRBJ1-1; D gene unclear. V was pared by 0 bases and J by 7 bases, with 13 bases between. CDR3 length: 14 residues. Germline V gives CDR1 SGDLS, CDR2 YYNGEE. The CDR3 loop is CASSVGPITFEAFF. The CDR3, as DNA: TGTGCCAGCAGCGTAGGTCCAATTACCTTTGAAGCTTTCTTT.

This chain joins TRBV11-3 and TRBJ1-3; the D gene is possibly TRBD1 (5 bases). This CDR3 region has 14 residues. V was shortened by 10 bases and J by 3 bases, with 16 bases between the two germline ends. CDR1 and CDR2 (germline): SGHNT, YENEEA. CDR3 in amino acids: CANEGPGDGNTIYF. The CDR3 nucleotides read TGTGCCAACGAGGGGCCGGGGGATGGAAACACCATATATTTT.

The chain is built from TRBV7-8 and TRBJ2-2, with TRBD1 matching 7 bases. The V gene end was trimmed by 5 bases and the J gene end by 1 base; junction bases not matched to a gene: 1. Germline lookup yields CDR1 SGHVS and CDR2 FQNEAQ. CDR3 size: 14 residues. In nucleotides, the CDR3 is TGTGCCAGCAGCAGGACAGGGAACACCGGGGAGCTGTTTTTT. Encoded protein: CASSRTGNTGELFF.

This clone was recorded once. The gene calls are TRBV2 and TRBJ2-6; 7 bases align to TRBD2. This CDR3 comprises 17 residues. The J segment lost 0 bases and the V segment lost 0 bases, leaving 2 bases of the junction unmatched. The germline CDR1 and CDR2 sequences are SNHLY and FYNNEI. CDR3 DNA: TGTGCCAGCAGTGAAGCGGGGGGGTACTCTGGGGCCAACGTCCTGACTTTC. Translation: CASSEAGGYSGANVLTF.

The V call is TRBV7-8, the J call TRBJ2-5; D uncertain. Between the trimmed V and J ends, which lost 3 bases and 2 bases, there was a span of 13 bases. Germline V CDR1 and CDR2: SGHVS, FQNEAQ. The CDR3 consists of 15 residues. The CDR3 coding sequence is TGTGCCAGCAGCTTGTCTTCCGGCCGTCAAGAGACCCAGTACTTC. Translation: CASSLSSGRQETQYF. Full variable domain (rest looked up from reference TRBV7-8 and TRBJ2-5): GAGVSQSPRYKVAKRGQDVALRCDPISGHVSLFWYQQALGQGPEFLTYFQNEAQLDKSGLPSDRFFAERPEGSVSTLKIQRTQQEDSAVYLCASSLSSGRQETQYFGPGTRLLVL.

The chain employs TRBV9 and TRBJ2-1; D unclear. CDR1 is SGDLS, CDR2 YYNGEE, per germline. The CDR3 sequence is 13 residues long. V dropped 2 bases and J dropped 9 bases, with 12 bases sitting between them. CDR3 in amino acids: CASSVGRSGEQFF. CDR3 nucleotide sequence: TGTGCCAGCAGCGTGGGAAGGTCGGGTGAGCAGTTCTTC. The variable domain in full, completed from reference TRBV9 and TRBJ2-1, reads DSGVTQTPKHLITATGQRVTLRCSPRSGDLSVYWYQQSLDQGLQFLIQYYNGEERAKGNILERFSAQQFPDLHSELNLSSLELGDSALYFCASSVGRSGEQFFGPGTRLTVL.

The chain links TRBV6-1 to TRBJ1-2; D not certain. There are 15 residues in the CDR3. V lost 1 base, J lost 0 bases, and 9 bases lay in between. The germline V gene encodes CDR1 MNHNS and CDR2 SASEGT. CDR3 DNA sequence: TGTGCCAGCAGTGAAGGGGTCGGAGCTAACTATGGCTACACCTTC. Its protein is CASSEGVGANYGYTF.

This clone counts as large. This chain connects TRBV28 to TRBJ2-1; TRBD2 agrees at 7 bases. The CDR3 extends over 16 amino acids. V trimming: 5 bases; J trimming: 5 bases; junction bases outside the gene matches: 12. CDR1 is MDHEN and CDR2 is SYDVKM in the germline V gene. CDR3 DNA: TGTGCCAGCAGTGAATTAGCGGGCCACAAAAACAATGAGCAGTTCTTC. Its translation is CASSELAGHKNNEQFF.

J is TRBJ2-2 and V is TRBV7-9; a possible D gene is TRBD2 (6 bases). Germline V gives CDR1 SEHNR, CDR2 FQNEAQ (reference sequence). The ends were cut back, 5 bases at V and 6 bases at J, with 19 bases in the middle. The CDR3 totals 16 residues. This CDR3 is CASSPASGGSSGELFF. The DNA for the CDR3 is TGTGCCAGCAGCCCGGCCAGCGGAGGGTCTTCCGGGGAGCTGTTTTTT.

The chain joins TRBV18 to TRBJ2-3, with no clear D. The germline V gene encodes CDR1 KGHSH and CDR2 LQKENI. The CDR3 consists of 12 residues. The V and J ends lost 1 base and 5 bases respectively, with 4 bases between them. The CDR3 DNA reads as TGTGCCAGCTCACCACTGGGAGATACGCAGTATTTT. Encoded protein: CASSPLGDTQYF.

This chain connects TRBV9 to TRBJ2-5, with 11 nucleotides matching TRBD1. Trimming at V came to 3 bases and at J to 4 bases, leaving 5 bases not matched to a gene. This CDR3 comprises 15 residues. Germline CDR1 and CDR2: SGDLS and YYNGEE. CDR3 sequence reads: CASSAGTGGRETQYF. The CDR3 coding sequence is TGTGCCAGCAGCGCCGGGACAGGGGGTCGAGAGACCCAGTACTTC.

The gene calls are TRBV19 and TRBJ2-6; D is unclear. Germline V lookup: CDR1 LNHDA, CDR2 SQIVND (reference sequence). CDR3 length: 15 amino acids. The V gene lost 6 bases and the J gene lost 2 bases, with 11 bases spanning the gap. The CDR3 nucleotides are TGTGCCAGTAGGTTTCAGATTGCTGGGGCCAACGTCCTGACTTTC. Protein: CASRFQIAGANVLTF.

This clone was seen just once. The chain is built from TRBV19 and TRBJ1-1, with TRBD1 matching over 7 bases. The CDR3 covers 16 residues. V was clipped by 2 bases and J by 1 base; unmatched bases: 7. CDR1 and CDR2 (germline): LNHDA, SQIVND (reference sequence). This CDR3 is CASSISARQGNTEAFF. CDR3 DNA sequence: TGTGCCAGTAGTATATCGGCCCGACAGGGGAACACTGAAGCTTTCTTT.